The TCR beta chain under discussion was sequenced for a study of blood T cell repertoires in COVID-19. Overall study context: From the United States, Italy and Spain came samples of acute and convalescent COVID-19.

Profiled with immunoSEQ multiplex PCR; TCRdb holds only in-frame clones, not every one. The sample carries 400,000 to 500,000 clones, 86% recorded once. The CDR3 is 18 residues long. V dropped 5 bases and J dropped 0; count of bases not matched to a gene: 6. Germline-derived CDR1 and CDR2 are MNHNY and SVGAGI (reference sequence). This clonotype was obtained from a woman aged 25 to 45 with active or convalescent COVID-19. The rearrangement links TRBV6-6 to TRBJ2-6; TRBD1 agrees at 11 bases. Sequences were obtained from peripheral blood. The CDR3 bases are TGTGCCAGCAGTCCTGGGACAGGGGGTGCCTCTGGGGCCAACGTCCTGACTTTC. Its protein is CASSPGTGGASGANVLTF.